This entry concerns a single T cell receptor (beta chain). Its target is not known. This specimen belongs to a study of T cells in localized non-small cell lung cancer. General study results and limits: Adjacent lung held a median roughly 50 of the top 100 tumor clones. In uninvolved adjacent lung, T cell clonality reached its highest value, exceeding tumor.

The length of the CDR3 is 12 residues. Trimming cost V 4 bases and J 5 bases, with 9 bases left between them. CDR1 is KGHSH, CDR2 LQKENI, per germline. Only in-frame clones appear in the TCRdb table, and some are missing; sequencing was by immunoSEQ multiplex PCR. The sample has over 2,000 clones, about 30% seen once; the top ten hold around 28%. This specimen consisted of normal lung tissue next to the tumor, obtained before any cancer treatment. The sequence came from a man between 40 and 69 years old with stage I lung adenocarcinoma. The J gene is TRBJ2-7, the V gene TRBV18, with D uncertain. The CDR3 DNA sequence: TGTGCCAGCTCACTCGACCGGGACGAGCAGTACTTC. The encoded protein is CASSLDRDEQYF.